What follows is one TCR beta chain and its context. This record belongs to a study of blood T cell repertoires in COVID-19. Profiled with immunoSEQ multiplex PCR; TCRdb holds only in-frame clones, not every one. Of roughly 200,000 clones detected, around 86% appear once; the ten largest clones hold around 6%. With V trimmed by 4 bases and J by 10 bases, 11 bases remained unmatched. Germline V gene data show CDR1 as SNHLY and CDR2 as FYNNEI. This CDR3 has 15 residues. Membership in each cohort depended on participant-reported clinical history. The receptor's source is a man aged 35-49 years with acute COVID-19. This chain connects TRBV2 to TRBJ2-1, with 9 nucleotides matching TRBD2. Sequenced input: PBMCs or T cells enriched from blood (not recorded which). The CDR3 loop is CASSGGLAGLVEQFF. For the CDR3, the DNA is TGTGCCAGCAGTGGGGGGCTAGCGGGATTGGTAGAGCAGTTCTTC.